This T cell receptor beta chain stems from a study of beta chain features in type 1 diabetes. Since all of the isolated RNA was reverse transcribed, expressed TCRB transcripts were what got sequenced. Data came from immunoSEQ multiplex PCR; TCRdb stores just in-frame clones and leaves some out. The sample has a few hundred thousand clones; over 13% are singletons. About this clone itself: Its target is unknown.

Study-wide findings and caveats: cDNA sequencing could over-represent cells with high TCR expression. Significant though moderate, a shortening of TCRB CDR3s appeared in all four CD4+ subsets of Type 1 diabetes patients.

CDR3 size: 16 residues. Trimming took off 7 bases at V and 2 bases at J, with 18 bases between the two ends. The germline V gene has CDR1 MDHEN and CDR2 SYDVKM. The sample comprised naive CD4+ T cells from blood. This sequence joins TRBV28 and TRBJ1-5; TRBD1 might be the D (6 bases). The sequence was obtained from a young woman in good health. In nucleotides, the CDR3 is TGTGCCAGCACCACAAATGGGGCAGGGGGCAATCAGCCCCAGCATTTT. Translation gives CASTTNGAGGNQPQHF.